The sequence of this TCR beta chain was determined in a study of cytomegalovirus exposure and HLA in healthy donors (dated by TCRdb to 2016 to 2017). With regard to the full study: An earlier analysis of fewer than 750 of the donors reported 250 to 350 Gb of sequence data and 117 million unique TCR beta sequences obtained from 150 million to 200 million T cells. To decide whether each TCR beta V gene segment behaved as functional or pseudogenic, an earlier analysis of some 540 of the donors relied on high-throughput TCR beta sequencing. The T cell repertoires of several hundred subjects were profiled by immunosequencing and related to cytomegalovirus serostatus. To study patterns of TCR occurrence, a later analysis re-analyzed previously published TCR beta repertoires from 666 donors and added high-resolution HLA genotyping. A later genetic analysis took genome-wide SNP genotypes for about three fifths of the 666 donors and used that subset as a discovery cohort. Among around 400 genotyped donors of the cohort, an average of around 240,000 unique TCR beta nucleotide sequences were sequenced per donor, roughly 20% of them non-productive. Typing coverage differed by locus: A, B, C, DRB1 and DQB1 were typed in roughly 620-630 donors, DQA1 in about 560, DPA1 in around 600, and DPB1 in 472. The study was designed to test whether signatures of past pathogen exposure could be identified by cataloging public T cell receptors. An early release covering roughly 640 HLA-typed donors comprised approximately 300 gigabases of sequencing data and around 80 million unique TCR sequences. To predict cytomegalovirus infection status, the study combined high-throughput TCR immunosequencing, statistical association of individual TCRs with disease status, and machine learning. Rather than using new phenotypic data, the later analysis identified candidate immune exposures from TCR beta sequences and from how often those sequences occurred across donors. Donor age, sex, ethnicity and CMV serostatus were compiled alongside the repertoire data. All discovery cohort repertoires had been generated on a single sequencing platform. Class I and class II HLA loci were covered by the typing at four-digit resolution. Four to six DR-DQ haplotypes were handled as single units for association and clustering, since linkage in the cohort was strong. A separate validation cohort of roughly 110 different subjects was used in addition to the roughly 620-subject first cohort. Of the 300 to 400 genotyped donors, about 80% fell in the genetic ancestry cluster associated with self-reported Caucasian donors.

Beyond this particular receptor, the publication reports: A later analysis reported that several top co-occurrence clusters appeared linked to parvovirus B19, influenza, CMV and Epstein-Barr virus. An earlier analysis of approximately 570 of the donors showed that most TCR beta V segments appeared in productive rearrangements either about 87% or about 30% of the time, which broadly matched IMGT annotations. In both the original and validation cohorts, the classifier was reported to diagnose cytomegalovirus status with high specificity and sensitivity. Some IMGT-functional V segments, including TRBV6-2 and TRBV6-3, could not be told apart with the 87-base-pair reads, so those segments were excluded. According to a later analysis, most CMV-associated TCR beta chains appeared to be HLA-restricted, and the HLA associations seemed to be driven largely by CMV exposure. It was suggested by the authors that the approach could potentially be generalized to other disease states and immunological phenotypes. A further reported finding was that TCR beta sequences accurately predicted the HLA-A and HLA-B alleles for most subjects in the first cohort. In a later analysis, HLA-associated TCR beta chains were found to be more clonally expanded and to have lower generation probabilities than equally common non-associated chains. For the cohort, immune exposure information was limited to CMV serostatus. Because some donors lacked HLA typing at each locus, the association tests relied only on the typed subset. Sequencing depth was assumed to be roughly uniform across donors in the presence/absence analyses, though that assumption may not hold. A later genetic analysis reported fewer N-insertions in productive TCRs among donors in an Asian-associated ancestry cluster than the roughly 670-donor mean. The study gave a list of about 160 TCR beta chains associated with cytomegalovirus. Linkage disequilibrium might explain the correlated functional status among segregating V segments, but an unknown experimental factor could not be excluded. This cohort had only TCR beta chains sequenced, and the lack of alpha or paired-chain data limited which features could be detected. In vitro tests confirmed that a few of the cytomegalovirus-associated TCR beta chains recognize cytomegalovirus antigens. An association between a missense DCLRE1C variant and V-gene and J-gene trimming of TCR beta chains was found in a later genetic analysis and replicated in an independent cohort. Some 15 rarely observed V segments, including chromosome 9 orphons, were excluded from the earlier analysis of a few hundred of the donors because counts were too low. The sequencing pipeline was judged likely to have produced a cluster of highly shared sequence variants as a technical artifact. In a later analysis, 16,951 TCR beta sequences were associated with specific HLA alleles at a false discovery rate of 0.05. Across donors, most TCR sequences were observed very rarely, whereas some public TCRs were present in many individuals. Assigning TCR associations to individual alleles was difficult when HLA alleles, especially DR and DQ, strongly co-occurred. In a later analysis, the rate of TCR association differed among HLA loci, with DRB1 alleles having the most associated TCRs and HLA-C alleles having the fewest.

The cohort comprised more than 550 healthy bone marrow donors. At the time of sampling, all cohort members were nominally healthy, though unrecorded immune exposures were likely present. The donor was CMV seropositive and belonged to the group of about 290 seropositive cohort members. Each donor provided a peripheral blood sample, and peripheral blood mononuclear cells were used for TCR beta sequencing. The Qiagen DNeasy Blood Extraction Kit was used to extract genomic DNA from the blood cell samples. CDR1 and CDR2 are drawn from the germline V gene: SGDLS, YYNGEE. V trim: 3 bases; J trim: 5 bases; unmatched bases: 17. The cysteine opens and the phenylalanine closes a CDR3 of 19 amino acids. Here the CDR3 DNA is all that survives: 57 bases in frame from base 1. Library prep was done by the immunoSEQ multiplex PCR assay. A mixture of 60 forward primers for TCR Vbeta segments and 13 reverse primers for TCR Jbeta segments was used in the multiplex PCR. The CDR3 region of rearranged TCR beta genes was amplified from genomic DNA with a multiplex PCR assay. On the Illumina HiSeq System, the amplified TCR beta libraries were sequenced as 87-base-pair reads. In the source study's methods: A later analysis counted around 72 million unique TCR beta chains across the 700 or so repertoires, and roughly 9.9 million of these chains were shared by at least two donors. A nearest-neighbor algorithm error-corrected the raw reads and collapsed the reads into unique sequences, merging closely related sequences to remove PCR and sequencing errors. To assign V, D and J gene segments, CDR3 sequences were aligned to IMGT reference sequences. For a sequence to be retained, at least a six-nucleotide match to both a V gene segment and a J gene segment was required. A rearrangement counted as productive if the CDR3 had no stop codons and remained in frame with V and J, and every other rearrangement counted as non-productive. CDR3 was defined according to IMGT convention as the region running from the second conserved V-encoded cysteine to the conserved J-encoded phenylalanine. The earlier analysis of fewer than 700 of the donors excluded sequences that lacked an unambiguous match to a single V gene segment. An earlier analysis of under 750 of the donors called V segments functional above 56.7% productive rearrangements and segregating when the between-donor standard deviation exceeded 5%. A statistical classification framework was built to diagnose cytomegalovirus status from the catalog of TCR beta chain sequences. V and J gene assignment, in a later analysis, came from comparing TCR nucleotide sequences with IMGT/GENE-DB human TR gene sequences. Using the TCRdist pipeline, a later analysis assigned CDR3 sequences along with most-parsimonious VDJ recombination scenarios. In a later analysis, each TCR beta chain was defined by its CDR3 amino acid sequence together with its V-gene family, and reads lacking a unique V-gene family were excluded. As a way to deal with suspected cross-contamination and a sequencing artifact, a later analysis dropped 450 to 600 nucleotide sequences that were highly shared and had low generation probability. A later analysis calculated a clonal expansion index for each public chain from normalized within-repertoire ranks of inferred template counts. Generation probabilities in a later analysis came from a VDJ recombination model fitted to out-of-frame rearrangements, and those results were checked against IGoR. A later analysis scored TCR-TCR, TCR-HLA and TCR-CMV co-occurrence with hypergeometric tests, applying a repertoire-size bias correction to TCR pairs. To estimate false discovery rates, a later analysis permuted the HLA or CMV assignments 20 times. A later analysis grouped co-occurring TCRs with DBSCAN, adding TCRdist sequence similarity when clustering within HLA-allele-positive subsets. Co-occurrence clustering excluded repertoires with fewer than 30,000 or more than 120,000 public chains, plus five with anomalous nucleotide sharing. What TCRdb holds here is the immuneACCESS table cut down to in-frame rearrangements. Part of the clones is not present; checked against another copy, under half of the missing clones reflect an unresolved V gene, and the others are unexplained. The DNA gave D and trimming, while V, J and clone size come from that table. The sample table contains 150,000 or so clones; only one count was recorded for more than 75% of them. The ten most abundant clones make up 9.5% to 15% of the sample.

In regard to this clone: The specificity of this receptor is unknown. Nothing much larger sits one base from this clone, and base qualities are not available.

Sequencing was performed on PBMCs. Rearrangement joined TRBV9 to TRBJ1-3; 10 middle bases align to TRBD1. The clonotype was recovered from a man aged 25 to 45 in good health and CMV-seropositive. CDR3 region: CASSATPRRDRGNRNTIYF. The sequence in DNA is TGTGCCAGCAGCGCTACTCCTAGACGGGACAGGGGAAATCGAAACACCATATATTTT.